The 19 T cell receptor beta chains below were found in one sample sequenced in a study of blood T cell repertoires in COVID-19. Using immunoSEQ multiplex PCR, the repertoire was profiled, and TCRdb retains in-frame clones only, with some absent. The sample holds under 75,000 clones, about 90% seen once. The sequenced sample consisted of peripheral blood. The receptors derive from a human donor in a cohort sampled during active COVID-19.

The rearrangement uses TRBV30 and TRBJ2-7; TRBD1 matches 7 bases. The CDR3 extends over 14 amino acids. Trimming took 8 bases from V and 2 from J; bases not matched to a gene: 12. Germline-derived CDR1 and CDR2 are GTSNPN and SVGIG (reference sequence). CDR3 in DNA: TGTGCCCTTGGAGACAGGGTACGCGCCTACGAGCAGTACTTC. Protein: CALGDRVRAYEQYF. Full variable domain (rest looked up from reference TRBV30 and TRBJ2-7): SQTIHQWPATLVQPVGSPLSLECTVEGTSNPNLYWYRQAAGRGLQLLFYSVGIGQISSEVPQNLSASRPQDRQFILSSKKLLLSDSGFYLCALGDRVRAYEQYFGPGTRLTVT.

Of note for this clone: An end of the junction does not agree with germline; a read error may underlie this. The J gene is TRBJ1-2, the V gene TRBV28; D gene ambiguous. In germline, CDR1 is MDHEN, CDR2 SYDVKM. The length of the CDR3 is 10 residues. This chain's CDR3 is CGVYYFGYTF. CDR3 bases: TGCGGGGTTTACTATTTTGGCTACACCTTC.

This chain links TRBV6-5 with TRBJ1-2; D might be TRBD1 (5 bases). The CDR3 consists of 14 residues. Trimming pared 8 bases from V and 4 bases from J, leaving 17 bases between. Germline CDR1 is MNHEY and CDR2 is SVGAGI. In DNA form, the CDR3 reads TGTGCCAGCTCATTATCACAGGCGATCTATGGCTACACCTTC. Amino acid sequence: CASSLSQAIYGYTF.

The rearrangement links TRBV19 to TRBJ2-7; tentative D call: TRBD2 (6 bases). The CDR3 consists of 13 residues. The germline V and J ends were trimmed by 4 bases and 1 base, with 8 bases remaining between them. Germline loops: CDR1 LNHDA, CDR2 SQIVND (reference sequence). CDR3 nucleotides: TGTGCCAGTAGTAATGGAGGGTCCTACGAGCAGTACTTC. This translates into CASSNGGSYEQYF.

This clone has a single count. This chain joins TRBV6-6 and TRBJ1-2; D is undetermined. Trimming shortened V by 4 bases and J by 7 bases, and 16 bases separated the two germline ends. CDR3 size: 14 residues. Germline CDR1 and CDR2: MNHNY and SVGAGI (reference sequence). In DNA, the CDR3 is TGTGCCAGCAGTTTTCCGGGTACCACTGGTGGCTACACCTTC. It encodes CASSFPGTTGGYTF.

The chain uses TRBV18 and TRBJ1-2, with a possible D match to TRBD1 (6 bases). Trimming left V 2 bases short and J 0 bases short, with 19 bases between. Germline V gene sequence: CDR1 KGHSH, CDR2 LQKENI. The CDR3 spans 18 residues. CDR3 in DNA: TGTGCCAGCTCACCAAGGCAGGGGCTAACAACTACTAACTATGGCTACACCTTC. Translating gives CASSPRQGLTTTNYGYTF.

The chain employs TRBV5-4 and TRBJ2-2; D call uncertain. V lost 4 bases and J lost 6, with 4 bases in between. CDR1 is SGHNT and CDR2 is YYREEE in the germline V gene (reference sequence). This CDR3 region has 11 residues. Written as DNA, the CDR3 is TGTGCCAGCAGCCCTTCCGGGGAGCTGTTTTTT. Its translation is CASSPSGELFF.

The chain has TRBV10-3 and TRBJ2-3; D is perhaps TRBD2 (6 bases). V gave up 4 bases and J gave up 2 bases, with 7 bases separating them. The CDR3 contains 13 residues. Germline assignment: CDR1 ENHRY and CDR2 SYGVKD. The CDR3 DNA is TGTGCCATCAGTGGCGGGAACACAGATACGCAGTATTTT. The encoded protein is CAISGGNTDTQYF.

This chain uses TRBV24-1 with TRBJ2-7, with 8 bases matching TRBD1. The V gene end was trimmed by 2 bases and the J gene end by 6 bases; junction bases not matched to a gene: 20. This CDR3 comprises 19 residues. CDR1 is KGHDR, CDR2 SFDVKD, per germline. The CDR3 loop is CATSDSTGARSFSPGEQYF. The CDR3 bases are TGTGCCACCAGTGATTCGACAGGGGCAAGGTCCTTCTCTCCTGGCGAGCAGTACTTC.

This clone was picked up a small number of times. CDR3 protein: CASSRGTGRDQPQHF. The CDR3 coding sequence is TGTGCCAGCAGCCGGGGGACAGGGCGCGATCAGCCCCAGCATTTT. V usage is TRBV3-1 (or the pseudogene TRBV3-2) and J usage is TRBJ1-5; TRBD1 aligns across 9 bases. Germline trimming cut 4 bases from V and 5 bases from J; bases unmatched to any gene: 6. Germline V gene sequence: CDR1 LGHDT, CDR2 YNNKEL (reference sequence). The CDR3 has 15 amino acids.

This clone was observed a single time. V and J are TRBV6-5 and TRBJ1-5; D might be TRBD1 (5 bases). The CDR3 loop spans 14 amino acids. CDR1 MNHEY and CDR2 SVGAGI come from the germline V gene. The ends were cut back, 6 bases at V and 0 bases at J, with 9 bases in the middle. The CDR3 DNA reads TGTGCCAGCAGCGGGGGTTATAGCAATCAGCCCCAGCATTTT. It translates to CASSGGYSNQPQHF.

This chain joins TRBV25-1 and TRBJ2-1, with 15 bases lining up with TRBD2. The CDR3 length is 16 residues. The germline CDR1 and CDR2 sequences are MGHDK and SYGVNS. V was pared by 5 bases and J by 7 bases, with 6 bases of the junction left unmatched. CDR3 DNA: TGTGCCAGCAGTCCCACCGGGACTAGCGGGAGGAATGAGCAGTTCTTC. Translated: CASSPTGTSGRNEQFF. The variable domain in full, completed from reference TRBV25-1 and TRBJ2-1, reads EADIYQTPRYLVIGTGKKITLECSQTMGHDKMYWYQQDPGMELHLIHYSYGVNSTEKGDLSSESTVSRIRTEHFPLTLESARPSHTSQYLCASSPTGTSGRNEQFFGPGTRLTVL.

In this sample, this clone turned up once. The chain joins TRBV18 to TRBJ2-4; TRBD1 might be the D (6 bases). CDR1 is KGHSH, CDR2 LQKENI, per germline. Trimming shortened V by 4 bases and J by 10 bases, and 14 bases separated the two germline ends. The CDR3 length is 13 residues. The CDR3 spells CASSQGDGLIQYF. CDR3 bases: TGTGCCAGCTCACAGGGGGACGGGTTAATTCAGTACTTC.

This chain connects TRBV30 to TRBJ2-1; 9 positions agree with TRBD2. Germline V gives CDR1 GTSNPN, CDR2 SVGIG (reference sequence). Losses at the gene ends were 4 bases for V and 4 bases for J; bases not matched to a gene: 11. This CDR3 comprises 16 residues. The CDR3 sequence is CAWTKNLAGVYNEQFF. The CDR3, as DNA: TGTGCCTGGACCAAAAACTTAGCGGGGGTATACAATGAGCAGTTCTTC.

CDR3 residues: CASSLGTVNTEAFF. For the CDR3, the DNA is TGTGCCAGCAGCTTGGGGACAGTGAACACTGAAGCTTTCTTT. The chain combines TRBV5-6 with TRBJ1-1; tentatively, D is TRBD1 (6 bases). The germline V gene encodes CDR1 SGHDT and CDR2 YYEEEE. V lost 0 bases and J lost 0, with 6 bases in between. The CDR3 is made up of 14 amino acids.

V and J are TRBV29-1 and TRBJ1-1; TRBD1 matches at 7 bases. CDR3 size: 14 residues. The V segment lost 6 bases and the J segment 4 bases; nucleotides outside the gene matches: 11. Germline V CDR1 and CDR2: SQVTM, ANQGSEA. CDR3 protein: CSVVPQGKGTEAFF. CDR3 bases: TGCAGCGTGGTACCACAGGGGAAAGGCACTGAAGCTTTCTTT.

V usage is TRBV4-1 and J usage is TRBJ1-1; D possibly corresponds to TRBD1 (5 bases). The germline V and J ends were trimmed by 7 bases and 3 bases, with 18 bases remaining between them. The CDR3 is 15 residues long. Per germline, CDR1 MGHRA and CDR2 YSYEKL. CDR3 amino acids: CASTPTRAGHTEAFF. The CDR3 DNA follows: TGCGCCAGCACACCGACAAGAGCAGGGCACACTGAAGCTTTCTTT.

The CDR3 nucleotides are TGTGCCAGTAACAGCGGGAGGGAGGCAGATACGCAGTATTTT. This encodes CASNSGREADTQYF. The V and J genes are TRBV19 and TRBJ2-3; the match to TRBD2 covers 10 bases. V dropped 7 bases and J dropped 4; count of bases not matched to a gene: 5. The CDR3 length is 14 residues. The V gene's germline CDR1 is LNHDA and CDR2 SQIVND (reference sequence).

This chain's CDR3 is CASSIGGVGYEQYF. The CDR3 DNA follows: TGTGCCAGTAGTATAGGCGGGGTAGGCTACGAGCAGTACTTC. The chain combines TRBV19 with TRBJ2-7; D perhaps matches TRBD2 (6 bases). Between the trimmed V and J ends, which lost 1 base and 3 bases, there was a span of 10 bases. This CDR3 is built from 14 residues. CDR1 is LNHDA and CDR2 is SQIVND in the germline V gene (reference sequence).